Listed below are T cell receptor beta chains from one sample, sequenced in a study of T cell repertoires in cytomegalovirus infection. Using its own MiXCR run on the reads, TCRdb lists one record per CDR3 protein. Among 800,000 to 950,000 distinct CDR3 sequences listed, about 30% were seen once. The antigens for these receptors are not known. The starting material was cultured CD8+ T cells from PBMCs, obtained from culture after CMV antigen stimulation. These receptors originate from a human donor in good health (CMV status not recorded). Some clones in this sample may be carry-over from other donors' samples. Each CDR3 is given with its conserved first and last residue. The order of the fields is clone size, J gene, D gene, V gene, CDR3 DNA, CDR3 protein. A D gene is named only where the DNA matches it firmly. For some rows the clone size is stated as once, few or many, or as a class when expanded; others skip it.

abundance: .; j_gene: TRBJ2-5; d_gene: TRBD1; v_gene: TRBV7-9; CDR3nt: TGTGCCAGCAGCCCCCCTCCGGGACAGGGATCCGTCTCCCAAGAGACCCAGTACTTC; CDR3aa: CASSPPPGQGSVSQETQYF
abundance: .; j_gene: TRBJ1-2; d_gene: .; v_gene: TRBV7-6; CDR3nt: TGTGCCAGCAGCTGGGACCGAGGATATAGCTACACCTTC; CDR3aa: CASSWDRGYSYTF
abundance: .; j_gene: TRBJ1-3; d_gene: .; v_gene: TRBV6-5; CDR3nt: TGTGCCAACAGTCCCGCAGATTTCTCTGGAAACACCATATATTTT; CDR3aa: CANSPADFSGNTIYF
abundance: .; j_gene: TRBJ2-1; d_gene: .; v_gene: TRBV4-2; CDR3nt: TGTGCCAGCAGCCAAGATTGGGGGGTCTCCTACAATGAGCAGTTCTTC; CDR3aa: CASSQDWGVSYNEQFF
abundance: few; j_gene: TRBJ1-5; d_gene: TRBD1; v_gene: TRBV9; CDR3nt: TGTGCCAGCAGCGGGACAGGGGGCGGGCAGCCCCAGCATTTT; CDR3aa: CASSGTGGGQPQHF
abundance: few; j_gene: TRBJ2-3; d_gene: .; v_gene: TRBV6-5; CDR3nt: TGTGCCAGCAGTCCGACTCGAGATACGCAGTATTTT; CDR3aa: CASSPTRDTQYF
abundance: few; j_gene: TRBJ2-2; d_gene: .; v_gene: TRBV27; CDR3nt: TGTGCCAGCAGTTACCAACCGGGACTCGGGGAGCTGTTTTTT; CDR3aa: CASSYQPGLGELFF
abundance: .; j_gene: TRBJ2-7; d_gene: .; v_gene: TRBV5-6; CDR3nt: TGTGCCAGCAGCGCTGGGACCTACGAGCAGTACTTC; CDR3aa: CASSAGTYEQYF
abundance: .; j_gene: TRBJ2-1; d_gene: .; v_gene: TRBV19; CDR3nt: TGTGCCAGTAGTATTTTGTTGTGGGGTTCCTACAATGAGCAGTTCTTC; CDR3aa: CASSILLWGSYNEQFF
abundance: many; j_gene: TRBJ1-1; d_gene: .; v_gene: TRBV7-2; CDR3nt: TGTGCCAGCAGCCTCACGGGCCTTGAAGCTTTCTTT; CDR3aa: CASSLTGLEAFF
abundance: many; j_gene: TRBJ2-2; d_gene: .; v_gene: TRBV12-5; CDR3nt: TGTGCTAGTGGTTTGGACAGGGCCGATTACACCGGGGAGCTGTTTTTT; CDR3aa: CASGLDRADYTGELFF
abundance: .; j_gene: TRBJ2-2; d_gene: .; v_gene: TRBV2; CDR3nt: TGTGCCAGCAGTGACCTTTTGGGCGGGGAGCTGTTTTTT; CDR3aa: CASSDLLGGELFF
abundance: .; j_gene: TRBJ1-1; d_gene: .; v_gene: TRBV7-2; CDR3nt: TGTGCCAGCAGCTTAGGAGGTAGGAGGAACACTGAAGCTTTCTTT; CDR3aa: CASSLGGRRNTEAFF
abundance: .; j_gene: TRBJ1-1; d_gene: .; v_gene: TRBV6-2/TRBV6-3; CDR3nt: TGTGCCAGCAGCGATCCGACTCGATCGAACACTGAAGCTTTCTTT; CDR3aa: CASSDPTRSNTEAFF
abundance: many; j_gene: TRBJ2-5; d_gene: TRBD2; v_gene: TRBV12-3/TRBV12-4; CDR3nt: TGTGCCAGCAGCCCCGGACTAGCCCAAGAGACCCAGTACTTC; CDR3aa: CASSPGLAQETQYF
abundance: few; j_gene: TRBJ1-2; d_gene: .; v_gene: TRBV2; CDR3nt: TGTGCCAGCAGTGAAGTTAGGCACCAAGATAACTATGGCTACACCTTC; CDR3aa: CASSEVRHQDNYGYTF
abundance: .; j_gene: TRBJ2-5; d_gene: TRBD2; v_gene: TRBV7-2; CDR3nt: TGTGCCAGCAGCTTGGAACTAGCGGGGGGGGGAGAGACCCAGTACTTC; CDR3aa: CASSLELAGGGETQYF
abundance: .; j_gene: TRBJ2-1; d_gene: TRBD1; v_gene: TRBV6-2/TRBV6-3; CDR3nt: TGTGCCAGCACCCGGACAGGGGGCGGCGGGGTATTCTTC; CDR3aa: CASTRTGGGGVFF
abundance: .; j_gene: TRBJ2-1; d_gene: TRBD2; v_gene: TRBV6-8; CDR3nt: TGTGCCAGCAGTTACTCGGGGAGCGGGGGGGCCGATGAGCAGTTCTTC; CDR3aa: CASSYSGSGGADEQFF
abundance: many; j_gene: TRBJ2-3; d_gene: TRBD2; v_gene: TRBV7-6; CDR3nt: TGTGCCAGCAGCTCTCTAGCGGGGGAGGGAGATACGCAGTATTTT; CDR3aa: CASSSLAGEGDTQYF
abundance: few; j_gene: TRBJ1-6; d_gene: .; v_gene: TRBV7-4; CDR3nt: TGTGCCAGCAGCTCCGGGAATCTTAATTCACCCCTCCACTTT; CDR3aa: CASSSGNLNSPLHF
abundance: .; j_gene: TRBJ2-5; d_gene: TRBD1; v_gene: TRBV4-3; CDR3nt: TGCGCCAGCAGCCATTCCTGGACAGGGAGGACCCGGCGCCAAGAGACCCAGTACTTC; CDR3aa: CASSHSWTGRTRRQETQYF
abundance: many; j_gene: TRBJ2-3; d_gene: TRBD2; v_gene: TRBV7-8; CDR3nt: TGTGCCAGCAGCCCTTTTGCGGGGGTTCGCACAGATACGCAGTATTTT; CDR3aa: CASSPFAGVRTDTQYF
abundance: many; j_gene: TRBJ2-3; d_gene: .; v_gene: TRBV28; CDR3nt: TGTGCCAGCAGCTCGGGCCTGGAAGGGGTCCGCACAGATACGCAGTATTTT; CDR3aa: CASSSGLEGVRTDTQYF
abundance: few; j_gene: TRBJ2-4; d_gene: .; v_gene: TRBV29-1; CDR3nt: TGCAGCGTCGACCACTTCGACAGGAGCGGAACCATTCAGTACTTC; CDR3aa: CSVDHFDRSGTIQYF
abundance: few; j_gene: TRBJ2-1; d_gene: .; v_gene: TRBV13; CDR3nt: TGTGCCAGCAGCTTAGTTGTTTTTGAGCAGTTCTTC; CDR3aa: CASSLVVFEQFF
abundance: few; j_gene: TRBJ2-2; d_gene: .; v_gene: TRBV11-2; CDR3nt: TGTGCCAGCAGCGCCGGGCGGGGGCCGGCCGGGGAGCTGTTTTTT; CDR3aa: CASSAGRGPAGELFF
abundance: few; j_gene: TRBJ2-1; d_gene: TRBD2; v_gene: TRBV25-1; CDR3nt: TGTGCCAGCAGGGGGGAGGGAGGGGCCTACTCCTACAATGAGCAGTTCTTC; CDR3aa: CASRGEGGAYSYNEQFF
abundance: .; j_gene: TRBJ1-1; d_gene: TRBD1; v_gene: TRBV9; CDR3nt: TGTGCCAGCAGCGTAGCGGTTAGGGACAGGGAAGCTTTCTTT; CDR3aa: CASSVAVRDREAFF
abundance: few; j_gene: TRBJ1-2; d_gene: TRBD1; v_gene: TRBV6-6; CDR3nt: TGTGCCAGCAGTTATTCGACAGGGGGGGACTATGGCTACACCTTC; CDR3aa: CASSYSTGGDYGYTF
abundance: .; j_gene: TRBJ2-1; d_gene: .; v_gene: TRBV13; CDR3nt: TGTGCCAGCAGCGATAATAGTTGGAATGAGCAGTTCTTC; CDR3aa: CASSDNSWNEQFF
abundance: .; j_gene: TRBJ2-4; d_gene: .; v_gene: TRBV20-1; CDR3nt: TGCAGTGCCGCGGACAGAGCCAAAAACATTCAGTACTTC; CDR3aa: CSAADRAKNIQYF
abundance: few; j_gene: TRBJ2-3; d_gene: .; v_gene: TRBV6-2/TRBV6-3; CDR3nt: TGTGCCAGCAGTTATATCTCGGGGAGGAGCACAGATACGCAGTATTTT; CDR3aa: CASSYISGRSTDTQYF
abundance: few; j_gene: TRBJ1-6; d_gene: .; v_gene: TRBV7-2; CDR3nt: TGTGCCAGCAGCCACCTAGAAGGCGCTTCACCCCTCCACTTT; CDR3aa: CASSHLEGASPLHF
abundance: .; j_gene: TRBJ2-5; d_gene: TRBD2; v_gene: TRBV5-5; CDR3nt: TGTGCCAGCAGCTTGCTGGGGGGGGAGGAAGAGACCCAGTACTTC; CDR3aa: CASSLLGGEEETQYF
abundance: few; j_gene: TRBJ1-2; d_gene: .; v_gene: TRBV5-5; CDR3nt: TGTGCCAGCAGCGGGACTGAATATGGCTACACCTTC; CDR3aa: CASSGTEYGYTF
abundance: many; j_gene: TRBJ2-2; d_gene: TRBD1; v_gene: TRBV6-6; CDR3nt: TGTGCCAGCAGTACATACGACAGGGGCGTCACCGGGGAGCTGTTTTTT; CDR3aa: CASSTYDRGVTGELFF
abundance: few; j_gene: TRBJ1-1; d_gene: TRBD1; v_gene: TRBV4-1; CDR3nt: TGCGCCAGCAGCACCGGACAGGGGCAGGGTGAAGCTTTCTTT; CDR3aa: CASSTGQGQGEAFF
abundance: .; j_gene: TRBJ1-1; d_gene: TRBD1; v_gene: TRBV3-1; CDR3nt: TGTGCCAGCAGCCACCTCGGACAGGGTGACACTGAAGCTTTCTTT; CDR3aa: CASSHLGQGDTEAFF
abundance: .; j_gene: TRBJ2-1; d_gene: .; v_gene: TRBV20-1; CDR3nt: TGCAGTGCTATTGTCTCTAGCTTGGACTACTCCAATGAGCAGTTCTTC; CDR3aa: CSAIVSSLDYSNEQFF
abundance: .; j_gene: TRBJ2-2; d_gene: .; v_gene: TRBV6-2/TRBV6-3; CDR3nt: TGTGCCAGCCTCCCCTTGGTCGGAGCGAACACCGGGGAGCTGTTTTTT; CDR3aa: CASLPLVGANTGELFF
abundance: few; j_gene: TRBJ2-5; d_gene: TRBD2; v_gene: TRBV15; CDR3nt: TGTGCCACCAGCAGGGAGGGAGCGGGGATGGAGACCCAGTACTTC; CDR3aa: CATSREGAGMETQYF
abundance: .; j_gene: TRBJ1-6; d_gene: .; v_gene: TRBV10-3; CDR3nt: TGTGCCATCAGTGAAGGGTCACCCCTCCACTTT; CDR3aa: CAISEGSPLHF
abundance: .; j_gene: TRBJ2-2; d_gene: .; v_gene: TRBV7-7; CDR3nt: TGTGCTAGCAGCTTAAACACGAACACCGGGGAGCTGTTTTTT; CDR3aa: CASSLNTNTGELFF
abundance: .; j_gene: TRBJ2-5; d_gene: TRBD2; v_gene: TRBV4-3; CDR3nt: TGCGCCAGCAGCCAAGATCCAAGCGGGGTATACCAAGAGACCCAGTACTTC; CDR3aa: CASSQDPSGVYQETQYF
abundance: many; j_gene: TRBJ2-7; d_gene: .; v_gene: TRBV6-1; CDR3nt: TGTGCCAGCCTACAGGGAGTCTACGAGCAGTACTTC; CDR3aa: CASLQGVYEQYF
abundance: few; j_gene: TRBJ2-7; d_gene: TRBD1; v_gene: TRBV6-5; CDR3nt: TGTGCCAGCAGTTATCGGGACAGCTCCTACGAGCAGTACTTC; CDR3aa: CASSYRDSSYEQYF
abundance: few; j_gene: TRBJ2-1; d_gene: .; v_gene: TRBV12-3/TRBV12-4; CDR3nt: TGTGCCAGCATCTATGGCAATGAGCAGTTCTTC; CDR3aa: CASIYGNEQFF
abundance: many; j_gene: TRBJ1-6; d_gene: .; v_gene: TRBV6-5; CDR3nt: TGTGCCAGCAGTTCCGTAGACAGGAGTACTAATTCACCCCTCCACTTT; CDR3aa: CASSSVDRSTNSPLHF
abundance: .; j_gene: TRBJ2-7; d_gene: TRBD2; v_gene: TRBV14; CDR3nt: TGTGCCAGCAGCTTCGGGGGGTTCTCCTACGAGCAGTACTTC; CDR3aa: CASSFGGFSYEQYF
abundance: .; j_gene: TRBJ1-1; d_gene: TRBD1; v_gene: TRBV5-1; CDR3nt: TGCGCCAGCAGCTCGCCTCGACAGGGAACGAACACTGAAGCTTTCTTT; CDR3aa: CASSSPRQGTNTEAFF
abundance: .; j_gene: TRBJ1-2; d_gene: TRBD1; v_gene: TRBV6-1; CDR3nt: TGTGCCAGCAGTGAGTTTACAGGGGAGGACTATGGCTACACCTTC; CDR3aa: CASSEFTGEDYGYTF
abundance: .; j_gene: TRBJ2-7; d_gene: TRBD2; v_gene: TRBV7-9; CDR3nt: TGTGCCAGCAGCTTACCGGGACTAGCGAAAGAGCAGTACTTC; CDR3aa: CASSLPGLAKEQYF
abundance: .; j_gene: TRBJ2-3; d_gene: TRBD1; v_gene: TRBV15; CDR3nt: TGTGCCACCAGCAGCGGAGACACAGGGGTGGTGGATACGCAGTATTTT; CDR3aa: CATSSGDTGVVDTQYF